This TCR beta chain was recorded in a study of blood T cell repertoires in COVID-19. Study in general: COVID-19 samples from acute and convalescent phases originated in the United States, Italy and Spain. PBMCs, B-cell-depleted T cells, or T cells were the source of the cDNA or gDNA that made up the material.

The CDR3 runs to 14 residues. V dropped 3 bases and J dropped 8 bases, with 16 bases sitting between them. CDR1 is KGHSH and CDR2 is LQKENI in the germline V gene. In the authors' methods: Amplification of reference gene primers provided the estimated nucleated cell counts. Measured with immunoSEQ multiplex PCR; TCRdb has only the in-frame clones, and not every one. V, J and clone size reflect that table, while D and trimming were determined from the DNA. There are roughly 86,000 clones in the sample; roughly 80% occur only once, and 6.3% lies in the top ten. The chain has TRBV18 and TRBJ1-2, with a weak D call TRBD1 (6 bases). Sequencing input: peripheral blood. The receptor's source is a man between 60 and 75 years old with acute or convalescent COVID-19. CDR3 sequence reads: CASSPDLYREGYTF. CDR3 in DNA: TGTGCCAGCTCACCCGATCTCTACAGGGAAGGCTACACCTTC.